These 22 T cell receptor beta chains originate from one sample sequenced in a study of neurological immune-mediated disorders. TCRdb re-called the 5' RACE reads through MiXCR, storing one row per CDR3 protein. The sample shows 35,000 to 45,000 distinct CDR3 sequences, about 3.3% of them seen only once. Time point reported: longitudinal time-point 1 (baseline). The specimen was PBMCs. The receptors derive from a woman aged 55-69 years with multiple sclerosis.

This clonotype was detected ten times or more. The J gene is TRBJ2-4, the V gene TRBV18, with D maybe TRBD1 (6 bases). Germline V lookup: CDR1 KGHSH, CDR2 LQKENI. The CDR3 is made up of 17 amino acids. Trimming took off 0 bases at V and 1 base at J, with 13 bases between the two ends. Here the CDR3 DNA reads TGTGCCAGCTCACCACCCGGGACAAATCTGGCCAAAAACATTCAGTACTTC. Amino acids: CASSPPGTNLAKNIQYF. The variable domain in full, with the rest retrieved from reference TRBV18 and TRBJ2-4, is NAGVMQNPRHLVRRRGQEARLRCSPMKGHSHVYWYRQLPEEGLKFMVYLQKENIIDESGMPKERFSAEFPKEGPSILRIQQVVRGDSAAYFCASSPPGTNLAKNIQYFGAGTRLSVL.

This clonotype has ten or more counts. The chain employs TRBV12-3 or TRBV12-4 and TRBJ2-5; D uncertain. This CDR3 has 14 amino acids. Between the trimmed V and J ends, which lost 6 bases and 2 bases, there was a span of 13 bases. The CDR3 nucleotides are TGTGCCAGCAGCTTTCGCCTCGCTCAAGAGACCCAGTACTTC. Its translation is CASSFRLAQETQYF.

This clonotype was seen ten or more times. This chain connects TRBV20-1 to TRBJ2-2; weak D call: TRBD2 (5 bases). Trimming took off 1 base at V and 5 bases at J, with 14 bases between the two ends. Germline V gives CDR1 DFQATT, CDR2 SNEGSKA (reference sequence). The CDR3 totals 15 residues. The CDR3 here is CSARVRSGETGELFF. In nucleotides, the CDR3 is TGCAGTGCTAGAGTGAGGTCCGGGGAAACCGGGGAGCTGTTTTTT.

This clonotype was observed many times. This sequence joins TRBV4-2 and TRBJ2-6; D is possibly TRBD1 (6 bases). Germline V gene data show CDR1 as LGHNA and CDR2 as YNFKEQ. This CDR3 comprises 16 residues. Trimming shortened V by 4 bases and J by 0 bases, and 10 bases separated the two germline ends. The CDR3 DNA reads TGTGCCAGCAGCCTAGAAGGGGGCTCTGGGGCCAACGTCCTGACTTTC. Translated, it gives CASSLEGGSGANVLTF.

The rearrangement links TRBV7-6 to TRBJ2-3; a possible D gene is TRBD2 (6 bases). The CDR3 is 15 amino acids. Trimming took off 8 bases at V and 2 bases at J, with 17 bases between the two ends. Germline CDR1 and CDR2: SGHVS and FNYEAQ. In nucleotides, the CDR3 is TGTGCCAGCCGATATAGCGGAGGCAACACAGATACGCAGTATTTT. Its translation: CASRYSGGNTDTQYF.

In its sample, this clonotype was seen many times. The rearrangement links TRBV20-1 to TRBJ2-2; tentatively, D is TRBD2 (5 bases). The CDR3 runs to 14 residues. The V end was cut by 0 bases, the J end by 5 bases, with 10 bases between. Germline CDR1 reads DFQATT; CDR2 reads SNEGSKA (reference sequence). This CDR3 reads CSAREPPGTGELFF. The CDR3 DNA sequence: TGCAGTGCTAGAGAACCCCCGGGAACCGGGGAGCTGTTTTTT.

This clonotype was seen ten or more times. The chain carries TRBV12-3 or TRBV12-4 and TRBJ1-2; D may be TRBD1 (5 bases). The CDR3 loop spans 14 amino acids. Trimming pared 4 bases from V and 4 bases from J, leaving 13 bases between. This CDR3 reads CASSSLGRGYGYTF. The DNA of the CDR3 is TGTGCCAGCAGTTCCTTGGGACGGGGCTATGGCTACACCTTC.

This clonotype was recorded at least ten times. The genes are TRBV30 and TRBJ1-1; tentative D call: TRBD1 (5 bases). Trimming stripped 0 bases from V and 4 bases from J, with 15 bases between. Germline V gene sequence: CDR1 GTSNPN, CDR2 SVGIG (reference sequence). CDR3 length: 15 residues. DNA for the CDR3: TGTGCCTGGAGTGTATACGGGGGAGCGGGCACTGAAGCTTTCTTT. It specifies CAWSVYGGAGTEAFF. The full variable domain, completed using reference TRBV30 and TRBJ1-1, is SQTIHQWPATLVQPVGSPLSLECTVEGTSNPNLYWYRQAAGRGLQLLFYSVGIGQISSEVPQNLSASRPQDRQFILSSKKLLLSDSGFYLCAWSVYGGAGTEAFFGQGTRLTVV.

This clonotype was observed many times. CDR3 DNA sequence: TGTGCCAGCAGTTTTGGCTACACAGATACGCAGTATTTT. This gives the protein CASSFGYTDTQYF. This chain uses TRBV12-3 or TRBV12-4 with TRBJ2-3; D unresolved. The germline V and J ends were trimmed by 3 bases and 2 bases, with 6 bases remaining between them. This CDR3 contains 13 residues.

This clonotype was detected ten times or more. The J gene is TRBJ1-2, the V gene TRBV28; D remains ambiguous. CDR3 length: 12 amino acids. V gave up 6 bases and J gave up 8 bases, with 13 bases separating them. The germline CDR1 and CDR2 sequences are MDHEN and SYDVKM. The CDR3 sequence: CASSEGREGYTF. Here the CDR3 DNA reads TGTGCCAGCAGCGAAGGTCGGGAGGGCTACACCTTC.

This clonotype was recorded many times. The rearrangement joins TRBV20-1 to TRBJ2-4; 12 positions match TRBD2. The CDR3 has 18 residues. Germline V CDR1 and CDR2: DFQATT, SNEGSKA (reference sequence). V lost 6 bases and J lost 1; bases outside the gene matches: 13. DNA for the CDR3: TGCAGTGCCCAAACGGGGCTAGCGGGGGGGCGGGCCAAAAACATTCAGTACTTC. It is translated as CSAQTGLAGGRAKNIQYF.

In this sample, this clonotype is medium-sized. This rearrangement joins TRBV6-5 to TRBJ2-5; D gene unclear. Trimming stripped 0 bases from V and 4 bases from J, with 3 bases between. The CDR3 consists of 12 residues. CDR1 MNHEY and CDR2 SVGAGI come from the germline V gene. CDR3 sequence: CASSYSTETQYF. CDR3 sequence (DNA): TGTGCCAGCAGTTACTCTACAGAGACCCAGTACTTC.

At least ten counts were recorded for this clonotype. J is TRBJ2-5 and V is TRBV7-9, with no clear D. Germline-derived CDR1 and CDR2 are SEHNR and FQNEAQ (reference sequence). The CDR3 spans 11 residues. V shed 4 bases and J shed 3 bases, with 3 bases lying between them. CDR3: CASSYKETQYF. Written as DNA, the CDR3 is TGTGCCAGCAGCTATAAAGAGACCCAGTACTTC.

This clonotype has a count of ten or more. The chain employs TRBV5-6 and TRBJ1-2, with a tentative D call TRBD1 (6 bases). The CDR3 runs to 14 residues. Germline assignment: CDR1 SGHDT and CDR2 YYEEEE. V dropped 4 bases and J dropped 4 bases, with 14 bases sitting between them. CDR3: CASSPPTGTYGYTF. DNA for the CDR3: TGTGCCAGCAGCCCCCCAACAGGGACCTATGGCTACACCTTC.

This clonotype was picked up many times. V and J are TRBV20-1 and TRBJ2-1; D unclear. The CDR3 runs to 13 residues. Germline CDR1 and CDR2: DFQATT and SNEGSKA (reference sequence). V lost 1 base to trimming and J lost 8 bases, with 12 bases between them. This CDR3 is CSARARGVHEQFF. The CDR3 DNA sequence: TGCAGTGCTAGAGCTCGTGGGGTACATGAGCAGTTCTTC.

This clonotype was counted many times. The V gene is TRBV7-2, the J gene TRBJ2-3; tentative D call: TRBD2 (5 bases). V was pared by 5 bases and J by 2 bases, with 8 bases between. Germline assignment: CDR1 SGHTA and CDR2 FQGNSA. This CDR3 is 13 amino acids long. The DNA of the CDR3 is TGTGCCAGCAGCACCGGACTCACAGATACGCAGTATTTT. It encodes CASSTGLTDTQYF.

This clonotype was recorded many times. This sequence joins TRBV7-2 and TRBJ1-1; D is undetermined. The germline gives CDR1 SGHTA, CDR2 FQGNSA. V was shortened by 5 bases and J by 1 base, with 8 bases between the two germline ends. The CDR3 consists of 13 residues. The DNA of the CDR3 is TGTGCCAGCAGCACAATTCGGAACACTGAAGCTTTCTTT. It codes for CASSTIRNTEAFF.

This clonotype occurred a few times. V is TRBV7-6 and J is TRBJ1-3; no reliable D call. From germline, CDR1 is SGHVS and CDR2 FNYEAQ. V lost 1 base and J 2 bases, leaving 12 bases between the germline ends. The CDR3 is 16 amino acids. The CDR3 spells CASSLGTDRPGNTIYF. The CDR3 DNA reads as TGTGCCAGCAGCTTAGGAACTGATAGGCCTGGAAACACCATATATTTT.

In this sample, this clonotype turned up many times. This chain connects TRBV15 to TRBJ2-2; no definite D call. The germline CDR1 and CDR2 sequences are LNHNV and YYDKDF (reference sequence). This CDR3 is built from 15 residues. The ends were cut back, 3 bases at V and 1 base at J, with 9 bases in the middle. DNA of the CDR3: TGTGCCACCAGCAGTGAACTGAAGAACACCGGGGAGCTGTTTTTT. Encoded protein: CATSSELKNTGELFF.

This clonotype occurred many times. V and J are TRBV29-1 and TRBJ2-5; either TRBD1 or TRBD2 may fit D (6 bases each). V shed 6 bases and J shed 2 bases, with 13 bases lying between them. This CDR3 region has 13 residues. Germline-derived CDR1 and CDR2 are SQVTM and ANQGSEA. CDR3 amino acids: CSVEGVRQETQYF. CDR3 DNA sequence: TGCAGCGTGGAGGGGGTGCGACAAGAGACCCAGTACTTC.

This clonotype occurred many times. V usage is TRBV4-1 and J usage is TRBJ2-7, with D maybe TRBD1 (6 bases). The CDR3 contains 14 residues. CDR1 is MGHRA and CDR2 is YSYEKL in the germline V gene. Trimming took 3 bases from V and 2 from J, leaving 11 bases between them. For the CDR3, the DNA is TGCGCCAGCAGCCAGACAGGAAAACCCTACGAGCAGTACTTC. It codes for CASSQTGKPYEQYF.

Ten or more counts support this clonotype. This sequence joins TRBV20-1 and TRBJ2-7; D is perhaps TRBD2 (6 bases). Germline V gene sequence: CDR1 DFQATT, CDR2 SNEGSKA (reference sequence). V lost 0 bases and J lost 2, with 14 bases in between. The CDR3 is 15 residues long. The CDR3 protein is CSARDLGASAYEQYF. CDR3 nucleotides: TGCAGTGCTAGAGATCTTGGGGCTAGCGCCTACGAGCAGTACTTC.